This paragraph reports one T cell receptor (beta chain). This sample was included in a study of blood T cell repertoires in COVID-19. Study information: Acute-phase and convalescent COVID-19 samples originated in the United States, Italy and Spain. The cDNA or gDNA used as material had been derived from T cells, B-cell-depleted T cells, or PBMCs.

Germline CDR1 and CDR2: SGHNT and YYREEE (reference sequence). This CDR3 is 16 amino acids long. Trimming stripped 3 bases from V and 1 base from J, with 17 bases between. Per the authors' pipeline: Estimated nucleated cell counts came from reference gene primer amplification. Clones were sequenced by immunoSEQ multiplex PCR, and TCRdb holds only the in-frame ones, with some missing. V and J calls and clone size are copied from that table; D and trimming were computed from the DNA. The data show 20,000 to 25,000 clones, roughly 84% seen once. This chain connects TRBV5-4 to TRBJ2-7; tentatively, D is TRBD1 (5 bases). The clonotype comes from a human donor in a cohort sampled during active COVID-19. The donor label of this sample is uncertain. The sequencing sample was made of peripheral blood. In nucleotides, the CDR3 is TGTGCCAGCAGCTCCCAGCAGGGAAGTATATCCTACGAGCAGTACTTC. It is translated as CASSSQQGSISYEQYF.